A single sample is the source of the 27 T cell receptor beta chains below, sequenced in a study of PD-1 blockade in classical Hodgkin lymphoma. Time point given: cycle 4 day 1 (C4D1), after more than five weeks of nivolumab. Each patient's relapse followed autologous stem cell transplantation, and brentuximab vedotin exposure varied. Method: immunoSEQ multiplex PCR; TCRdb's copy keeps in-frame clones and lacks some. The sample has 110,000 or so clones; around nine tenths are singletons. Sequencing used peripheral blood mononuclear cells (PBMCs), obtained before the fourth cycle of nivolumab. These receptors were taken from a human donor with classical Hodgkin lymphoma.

In DNA form, the CDR3 reads TGTGCCAGCAGTGTTGACAGCCAAAGCTATGGCTACACCTTC. Its protein product is CASSVDSQSYGYTF. This chain joins TRBV2 and TRBJ1-2; D may be TRBD1 (5 bases). This CDR3 contains 14 residues. From germline, CDR1 is SNHLY and CDR2 FYNNEI. The V gene lost 4 bases and the J gene lost 4 bases, with 13 bases spanning the gap.

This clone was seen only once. CDR3 in amino acids: CASSPLAGKSYNEQFF. DNA for the CDR3: TGTGCCAGCAGCCCCTTAGCGGGAAAGTCCTACAATGAGCAGTTCTTC. This chain connects TRBV11-2 to TRBJ2-1; 8 nucleotides match TRBD2. The CDR3 covers 16 residues. V lost 5 bases and J lost 1; bases outside the gene matches: 7. Germline V gene data show CDR1 as SGHAT and CDR2 as FQNNGV.

CDR3 loop: CASSLITGGNTEAFF. As DNA, the CDR3 is TGTGCCAGCAGCTTAATAACAGGGGGGAACACTGAAGCTTTCTTT. The chain recombines TRBV11-2 with TRBJ1-1; TRBD1 aligns across 8 bases. This CDR3 region has 15 residues. J gave up 1 base and V 2 bases, and 3 bases lay outside the gene matches. Germline lookup yields CDR1 SGHAT and CDR2 FQNNGV.

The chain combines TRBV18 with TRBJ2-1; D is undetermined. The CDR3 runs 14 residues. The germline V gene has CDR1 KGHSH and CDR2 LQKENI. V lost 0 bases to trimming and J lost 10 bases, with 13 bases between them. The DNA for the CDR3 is TGTGCCAGCTCACCACCCGCTTTCGCTGTAGAGCAGTTCTTC. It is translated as CASSPPAFAVEQFF.

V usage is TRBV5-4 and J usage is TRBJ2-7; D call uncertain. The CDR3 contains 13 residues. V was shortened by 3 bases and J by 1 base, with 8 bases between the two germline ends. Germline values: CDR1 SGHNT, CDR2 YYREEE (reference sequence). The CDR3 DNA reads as TGTGCCAGCAGCTATCCTAGGTCCTACGAGCAGTACTTC. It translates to CASSYPRSYEQYF.

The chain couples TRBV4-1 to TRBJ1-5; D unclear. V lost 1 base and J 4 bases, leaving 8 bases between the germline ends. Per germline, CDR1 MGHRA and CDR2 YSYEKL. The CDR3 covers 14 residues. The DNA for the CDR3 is TGCGCCAGCAGCCAAGGACCTGGGAATCAGCCCCAGCATTTT. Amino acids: CASSQGPGNQPQHF.

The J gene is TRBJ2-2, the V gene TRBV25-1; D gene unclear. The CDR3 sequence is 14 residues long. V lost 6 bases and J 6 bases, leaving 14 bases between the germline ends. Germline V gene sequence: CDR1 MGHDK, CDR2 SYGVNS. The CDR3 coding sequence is TGTGCCAGCAGCCCAGATAGGTTCCCCGGGGAGCTGTTTTTT. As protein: CASSPDRFPGELFF. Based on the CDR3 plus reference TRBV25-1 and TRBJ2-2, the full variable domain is EADIYQTPRYLVIGTGKKITLECSQTMGHDKMYWYQQDPGMELHLIHYSYGVNSTEKGDLSSESTVSRIRTEHFPLTLESARPSHTSQYLCASSPDRFPGELFFGEGSRLTVL.

In nucleotides, the CDR3 is TGTGCCAGCAGCAGCGGCGAAAAACTGTTTTTT. Amino acids: CASSSGEKLFF. The V call is TRBV11-2, the J call TRBJ1-4; D ambiguous. From germline, CDR1 is SGHAT and CDR2 FQNNGV. This CDR3 is 11 amino acids long. V was pared by 5 bases and J by 8 bases, with 6 bases between.

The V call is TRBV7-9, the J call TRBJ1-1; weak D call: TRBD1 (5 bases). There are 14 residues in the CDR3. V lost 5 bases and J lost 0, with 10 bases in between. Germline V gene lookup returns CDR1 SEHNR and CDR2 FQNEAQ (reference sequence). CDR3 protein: CASSGGALNTEAFF. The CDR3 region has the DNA TGTGCCAGCAGCGGAGGGGCACTGAACACTGAAGCTTTCTTT.

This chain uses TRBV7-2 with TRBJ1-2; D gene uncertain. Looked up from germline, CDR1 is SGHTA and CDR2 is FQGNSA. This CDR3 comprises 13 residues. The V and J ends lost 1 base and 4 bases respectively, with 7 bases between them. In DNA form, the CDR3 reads TGTGCCAGCAGCTTAGGTCGCAGCTATGGCTACACCTTC. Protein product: CASSLGRSYGYTF.

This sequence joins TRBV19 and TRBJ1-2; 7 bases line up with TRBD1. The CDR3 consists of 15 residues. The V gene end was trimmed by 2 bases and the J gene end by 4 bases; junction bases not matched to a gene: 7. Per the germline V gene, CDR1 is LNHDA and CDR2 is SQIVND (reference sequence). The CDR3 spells CASSIQGGRAYGYTF. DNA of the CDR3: TGTGCCAGTAGTATACAGGGGGGGAGAGCCTATGGCTACACCTTC.

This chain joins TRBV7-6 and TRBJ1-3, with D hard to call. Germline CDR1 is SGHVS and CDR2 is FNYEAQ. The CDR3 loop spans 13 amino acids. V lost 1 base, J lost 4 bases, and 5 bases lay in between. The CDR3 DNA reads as TGTGCCAGCAGCTTAGGTTTCGGAAACACCATATATTTT. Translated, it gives CASSLGFGNTIYF.

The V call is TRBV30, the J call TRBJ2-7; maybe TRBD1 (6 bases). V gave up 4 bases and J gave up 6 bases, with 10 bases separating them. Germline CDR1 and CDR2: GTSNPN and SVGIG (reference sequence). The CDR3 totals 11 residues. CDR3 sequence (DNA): TGTGCCTGGAAGTTAGGGGGCGAGCAGTACTTC. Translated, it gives CAWKLGGEQYF.

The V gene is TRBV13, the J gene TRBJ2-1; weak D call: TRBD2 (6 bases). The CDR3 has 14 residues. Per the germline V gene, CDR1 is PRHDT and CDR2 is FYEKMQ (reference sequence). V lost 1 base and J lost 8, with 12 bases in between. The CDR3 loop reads CASSLALLADEQFF. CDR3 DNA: TGTGCCAGCAGCTTAGCCCTACTAGCCGATGAGCAGTTCTTC.

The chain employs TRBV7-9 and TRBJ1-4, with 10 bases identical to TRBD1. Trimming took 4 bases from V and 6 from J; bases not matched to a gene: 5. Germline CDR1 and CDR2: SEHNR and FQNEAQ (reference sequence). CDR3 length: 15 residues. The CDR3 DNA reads TGTGCCAGCAGCTACCGACAGGGGGCCTATGAAAAACTGTTTTTT. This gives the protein CASSYRQGAYEKLFF.

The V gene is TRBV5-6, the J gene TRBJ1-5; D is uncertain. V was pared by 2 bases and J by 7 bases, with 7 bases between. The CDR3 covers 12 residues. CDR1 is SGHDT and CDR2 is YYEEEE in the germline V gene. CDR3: CASSFGIQPQHF. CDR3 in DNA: TGTGCCAGCAGCTTCGGAATCCAGCCCCAGCATTTT.

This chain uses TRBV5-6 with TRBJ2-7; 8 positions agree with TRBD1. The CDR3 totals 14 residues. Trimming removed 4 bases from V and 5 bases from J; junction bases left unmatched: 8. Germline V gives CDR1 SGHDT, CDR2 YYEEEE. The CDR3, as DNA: TGTGCCAGCAGCGCTAGGACAGGGAAGAACGAGCAGTACTTC. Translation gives CASSARTGKNEQYF.

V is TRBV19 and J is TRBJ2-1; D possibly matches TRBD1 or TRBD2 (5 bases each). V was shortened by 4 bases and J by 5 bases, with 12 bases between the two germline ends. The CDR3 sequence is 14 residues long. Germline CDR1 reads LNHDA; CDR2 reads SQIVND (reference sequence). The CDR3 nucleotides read TGTGCCAGTAGTACCGGGACCCTAAACAATGAGCAGTTCTTC. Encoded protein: CASSTGTLNNEQFF.

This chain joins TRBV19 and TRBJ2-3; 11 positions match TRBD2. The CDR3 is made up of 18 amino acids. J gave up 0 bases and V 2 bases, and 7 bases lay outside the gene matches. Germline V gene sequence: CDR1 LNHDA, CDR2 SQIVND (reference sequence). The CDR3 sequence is CASSIRASGRTSTDTQYF. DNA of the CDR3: TGTGCCAGTAGTATACGGGCTAGCGGGAGGACTAGCACAGATACGCAGTATTTT.

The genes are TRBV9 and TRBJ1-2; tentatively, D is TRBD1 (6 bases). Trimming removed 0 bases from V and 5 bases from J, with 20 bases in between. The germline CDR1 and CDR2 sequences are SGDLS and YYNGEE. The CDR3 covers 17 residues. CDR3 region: CASSVALSTGPLYGYTF. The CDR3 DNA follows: TGTGCCAGCAGCGTAGCTCTATCGACAGGCCCGTTATATGGCTACACCTTC.

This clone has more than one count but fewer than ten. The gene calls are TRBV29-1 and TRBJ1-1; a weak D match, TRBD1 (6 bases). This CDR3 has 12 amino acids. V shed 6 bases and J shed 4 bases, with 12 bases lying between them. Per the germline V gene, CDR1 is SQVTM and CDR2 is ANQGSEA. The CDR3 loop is CSVDTGFTEAFF. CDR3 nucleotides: TGCAGCGTCGATACAGGGTTCACTGAAGCTTTCTTT.

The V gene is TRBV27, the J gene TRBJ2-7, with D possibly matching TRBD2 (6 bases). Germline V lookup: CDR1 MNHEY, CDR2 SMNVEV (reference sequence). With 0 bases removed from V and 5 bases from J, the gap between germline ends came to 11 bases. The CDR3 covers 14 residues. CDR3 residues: CASSLSRGYNEQYF. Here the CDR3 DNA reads TGTGCCAGCAGTTTATCTCGGGGGTACAACGAGCAGTACTTC.

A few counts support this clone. CDR3 DNA sequence: TGTGCCAGCAGTTTACACCAGGGGGTGTATGGCTACACCTTC. Translated: CASSLHQGVYGYTF. This rearrangement joins TRBV27 to TRBJ1-2; 7 bases are a match to TRBD1. With V trimmed by 2 bases and J by 5 bases, 5 bases remained unmatched. This CDR3 has 14 residues. Germline V gene sequence: CDR1 MNHEY, CDR2 SMNVEV (reference sequence).

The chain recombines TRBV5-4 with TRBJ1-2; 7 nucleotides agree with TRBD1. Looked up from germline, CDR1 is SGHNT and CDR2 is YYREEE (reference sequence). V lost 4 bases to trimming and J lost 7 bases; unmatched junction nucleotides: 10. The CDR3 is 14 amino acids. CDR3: CASSHPDRLAGYTF. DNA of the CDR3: TGTGCCAGCAGCCATCCGGACAGGCTCGCTGGCTACACCTTC.

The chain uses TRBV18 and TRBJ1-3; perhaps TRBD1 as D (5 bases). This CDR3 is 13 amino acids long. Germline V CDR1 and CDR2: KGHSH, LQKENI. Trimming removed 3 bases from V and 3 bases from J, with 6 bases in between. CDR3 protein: CASSPDSGNTIYF. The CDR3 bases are TGTGCCAGCTCACCCGACAGTGGAAACACCATATATTTT.

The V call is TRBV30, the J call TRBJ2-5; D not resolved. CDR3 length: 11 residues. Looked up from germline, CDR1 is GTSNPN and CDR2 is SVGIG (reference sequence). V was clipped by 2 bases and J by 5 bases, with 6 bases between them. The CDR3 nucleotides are TGTGCCTGGAGTATTACGGAGACCCAGTACTTC. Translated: CAWSITETQYF. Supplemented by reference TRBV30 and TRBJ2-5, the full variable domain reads SQTIHQWPATLVQPVGSPLSLECTVEGTSNPNLYWYRQAAGRGLQLLFYSVGIGQISSEVPQNLSASRPQDRQFILSSKKLLLSDSGFYLCAWSITETQYFGPGTRLLVL.

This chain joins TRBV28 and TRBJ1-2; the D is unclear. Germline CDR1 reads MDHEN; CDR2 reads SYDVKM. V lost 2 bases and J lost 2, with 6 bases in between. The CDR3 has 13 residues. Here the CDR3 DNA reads TGTGCCAGCAGTTTACAGGAAAACTATGGCTACACCTTC. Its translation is CASSLQENYGYTF.